The rows below give T cell receptor beta chains drawn from one sample of a study of neurological immune-mediated disorders. One entry per CDR3 protein, called by TCRdb with MiXCR from the 5' RACE reads. The sample consists of more than 60,000 distinct CDR3 sequences, 3% to 4% of them appearing once. The sample was PBMCs. The receptor set was obtained from a woman aged 45-59 years with multiple sclerosis. Both conserved end residues are part of each CDR3. Each record gives: J gene, clone size, D gene, V gene, CDR3 protein, CDR3 DNA. D genes are given only for firm matches. Some rows have no size entry. The others give once, few or many, or a class for an expanded clone.

J: TRBJ2-3
size: many
D: -
V: TRBV6-2/TRBV6-3
CDR3: CASSYMTGPSLARADTQYF
DNA: TGTGCCAGCAGTTACATGACAGGACCATCACTAGCGAGGGCAGATACGCAGTATTTT

J: TRBJ2-3
size: few
D: TRBD1
V: TRBV20-1
CDR3: CSARDLSGQGPDTQYF
DNA: TGCAGTGCTAGAGATCTGTCGGGACAGGGCCCAGATACGCAGTATTTT

J: TRBJ2-1
size: many
D: TRBD1
V: TRBV6-2/TRBV6-3
CDR3: CASRSTGTGFYNEQFF
DNA: TGTGCCAGCAGATCCACAGGGACAGGGTTTTACAATGAGCAGTTCTTC

J: TRBJ2-7
size: many
D: TRBD2
V: TRBV6-5
CDR3: CASSKRAREGPYEQYF
DNA: TGTGCCAGCAGTAAAAGGGCCCGGGAGGGCCCCTACGAGCAGTACTTC

J: TRBJ1-5
size: -
D: -
V: TRBV9
CDR3: CASSPFGSPNQPQNF
DNA: TGTGCCAGCAGCCCGTTTGGTAGCCCCAATCAGCCCCAGAATTTT

J: TRBJ1-2
size: many
D: TRBD1
V: TRBV10-3
CDR3: CAISETGTGAKTSGYTF
DNA: TGTGCCATCAGTGAGACCGGGACAGGGGCGAAAACGAGCGGCTACACCTTC

J: TRBJ2-1
size: many
D: -
V: TRBV11-2
CDR3: CASSLDPSGNEQFF
DNA: TGTGCCAGCAGCCTAGACCCTTCGGGCAATGAGCAGTTCTTC

J: TRBJ2-3
size: many
D: TRBD2
V: TRBV4-3
CDR3: CASSQDLGGSSDTQYF
DNA: TGCGCCAGCAGCCAAGATCTGGGCGGGAGCTCAGATACGCAGTATTTT

J: TRBJ2-2
size: many
D: -
V: TRBV12-3/TRBV12-4
CDR3: CASMVVGGRTGELFF
DNA: TGTGCCAGCATGGTAGTGGGAGGCAGGACCGGGGAGCTGTTTTTT

J: TRBJ2-3
size: many
D: TRBD2
V: TRBV20-1
CDR3: CSARASGAFTDTQYF
DNA: TGCAGTGCTAGAGCTAGCGGGGCCTTCACAGATACGCAGTATTTT

J: TRBJ1-1
size: many
D: -
V: TRBV7-2
CDR3: CASSLDAARDSEAFF
DNA: TGTGCCAGCAGCTTAGATGCGGCCAGGGACTCTGAAGCTTTCTTT

J: TRBJ2-7
size: many
D: -
V: TRBV20-1
CDR3: CSAGGNHEQYF
DNA: TGCAGTGCTGGGGGGAACCACGAGCAGTACTTC

J: TRBJ2-2
size: many
D: -
V: TRBV12-3/TRBV12-4
CDR3: CATHPAGELFF
DNA: TGTGCCACGCACCCGGCGGGGGAGCTGTTTTTT

J: TRBJ1-2
size: many
D: -
V: TRBV20-1
CDR3: CSARDSEGYGYTF
DNA: TGCAGTGCTAGAGATTCTGAGGGCTATGGCTACACCTTC

J: TRBJ2-7
size: many
D: TRBD2
V: TRBV15
CDR3: CATSSHPLAGGFHEQYF
DNA: TGTGCCACCAGCTCCCATCCCTTGGCGGGAGGCTTCCACGAGCAGTACTTC

J: TRBJ1-1
size: few
D: -
V: TRBV6-5
CDR3: CASSPTWRAGLNTEAFF
DNA: TGTGCCAGCAGTCCTACATGGCGGGCAGGGTTGAACACTGAAGCTTTCTTT

J: TRBJ2-1
size: many
D: TRBD2
V: TRBV3-1
CDR3: CASSQGGLGLNNEQFF
DNA: TGTGCCAGCAGCCAAGGGGGACTAGGACTAAACAATGAGCAGTTCTTC

J: TRBJ2-3
size: many
D: TRBD2
V: TRBV7-3
CDR3: CASSSGLAADTQYF
DNA: TGTGCCAGCAGCTCGGGACTAGCGGCAGATACGCAGTATTTT

J: TRBJ1-2
size: many
D: -
V: TRBV9
CDR3: CASSVDKGPPNYGYTF
DNA: TGTGCCAGCAGCGTAGATAAGGGGCCTCCTAACTATGGCTACACCTTC

J: TRBJ2-5
size: many
D: TRBD1
V: TRBV20-1
CDR3: CSAIGTGGMETQYF
DNA: TGCAGTGCTATCGGGACAGGGGGCATGGAGACCCAGTACTTC

J: TRBJ2-3
size: many
D: TRBD2
V: TRBV5-1
CDR3: CASSSGLAGADTQYF
DNA: TGCGCCAGCAGCTCGGGACTAGCGGGGGCAGATACGCAGTATTTT

J: TRBJ2-4
size: many
D: TRBD1
V: TRBV11-2
CDR3: CASRLQGSKNIQYF
DNA: TGTGCCAGCCGTTTACAGGGGAGCAAAAACATTCAGTACTTC

J: TRBJ2-7
size: many
D: -
V: TRBV20-1
CDR3: CSARSESRQYF
DNA: TGCAGTGCTAGGTCCGAGTCTCGGCAGTACTTC

J: TRBJ2-1
size: many
D: -
V: TRBV24-1
CDR3: CATSDIGGPEQFF
DNA: TGTGCCACCAGTGATATCGGGGGACCTGAGCAGTTCTTC

J: TRBJ2-1
size: many
D: TRBD2
V: TRBV7-7
CDR3: CASSLGVAGLYNEQFF
DNA: TGTGCTAGCAGCTTAGGGGTAGCGGGGCTTTACAATGAGCAGTTCTTC

J: TRBJ2-5
size: many
D: -
V: TRBV2
CDR3: CASWGLETQYF
DNA: TGTGCCAGCTGGGGGCTAGAGACCCAGTACTTC

J: TRBJ2-2
size: many
D: TRBD2
V: TRBV4-3
CDR3: CASSPSPGGTGELFF
DNA: TGCGCCAGCAGCCCCAGCCCGGGAGGCACCGGGGAGCTGTTTTTT

J: TRBJ2-7
size: many
D: -
V: TRBV5-1
CDR3: CASSLAADSYEQYF
DNA: TGCGCCAGCAGCTTGGCCGCGGATTCCTACGAGCAGTACTTC

J: TRBJ2-1
size: many
D: -
V: TRBV5-1
CDR3: CASSLEGLSYNEQFF
DNA: TGCGCCAGCAGCTTGGAAGGATTGTCCTACAATGAGCAGTTCTTC

J: TRBJ2-7
size: -
D: -
V: TRBV20-1
CDR3: CSARDWREQYF
DNA: TGCAGTGCTAGAGATTGGAGGGAGCAGTACTTC

J: TRBJ1-2
size: many
D: TRBD1
V: TRBV2
CDR3: CASSVGTGEKGNYGYTF
DNA: TGTGCCAGCAGTGTTGGGACAGGGGAAAAGGGAAACTATGGCTACACCTTC

J: TRBJ1-1
size: many
D: -
V: TRBV20-1
CDR3: CSAYGGGGGTEAFF
DNA: TGCAGTGCTTACGGCGGGGGGGGAGGCACTGAAGCTTTCTTT

J: TRBJ1-2
size: many
D: -
V: TRBV12-3/TRBV12-4
CDR3: CASSFRQGGGYTF
DNA: TGTGCCAGCAGTTTTCGTCAAGGGGGTGGCTACACCTTC

J: TRBJ2-2
size: many
D: -
V: TRBV10-3
CDR3: CAISEATNTGELFF
DNA: TGTGCCATCAGTGAGGCCACGAACACCGGGGAGCTGTTTTTT

J: TRBJ1-1
size: few
D: -
V: TRBV20-1
CDR3: CSARVPRGNTEAFF
DNA: TGCAGTGCTAGAGTACCCAGGGGAAACACTGAAGCTTTCTTT

J: TRBJ2-7
size: many
D: TRBD2
V: TRBV14
CDR3: CASSGTRGLEQYF
DNA: TGTGCCAGTAGCGGGACTAGAGGCCTCGAGCAGTACTTC

J: TRBJ2-1
size: many
D: TRBD2
V: TRBV7-6
CDR3: CASSLVLAGGRLAWNEQFF
DNA: TGTGCCAGCAGCTTAGTTCTAGCGGGAGGGCGGTTGGCGTGGAATGAGCAGTTCTTC

J: TRBJ2-7
size: -
D: TRBD1
V: TRBV20-1
CDR3: CSAARQGIKTYEQYF
DNA: TGCAGTGCCGCAAGACAGGGGATTAAGACCTACGAGCAGTACTTC

J: TRBJ2-7
size: many
D: -
V: TRBV29-1
CDR3: CSGYGGSGEQYF
DNA: TGCAGCGGTTACGGGGGAAGTGGCGAGCAGTACTTC

J: TRBJ1-6
size: many
D: -
V: TRBV7-2
CDR3: CASSPPGDPRSYNSPLHF
DNA: TGTGCCAGCAGCCCCCCGGGGGACCCGCGGTCCTATAATTCACCCCTCCACTTT

J: TRBJ2-1
size: -
D: -
V: TRBV12-3/TRBV12-4
CDR3: CASSSKYNEQFF
DNA: TGTGCCAGCAGTTCAAAATACAATGAGCAGTTCTTC

J: TRBJ1-5
size: many
D: -
V: TRBV6-5
CDR3: CASSPGYHQPQHF
DNA: TGTGCCAGCAGCCCAGGGTATCATCAGCCCCAGCATTTT

J: TRBJ1-6
size: many
D: -
V: TRBV21-1
CDR3: CASSKFWGNNSPLHF
DNA: TGTGCCAGCAGCAAATTCTGGGGGAACAATTCACCCCTCCACTTT

J: TRBJ2-3
size: many
D: -
V: TRBV20-1
CDR3: CSAREGAGVGTDTQYF
DNA: TGCAGTGCTAGAGAGGGGGCGGGAGTTGGCACAGATACGCAGTATTTT

J: TRBJ1-5
size: -
D: -
V: TRBV7-8
CDR3: CASTLGGPSNQPQNF
DNA: TGTGCCAGCACTTTGGGTGGCCCTAGCAATCAGCCCCAGAATTTT